This T cell receptor (beta chain) was observed in a study of T cells expressing NK-cell markers. Study background: It was from sorted CD3+CD56+NKG2C+, CD3+CD56+NKG2C- and CD3+CD56-NKG2C+ T cells that TCR beta repertoires came.

CDR1 is SGHNT and CDR2 is YENEEA in the germline V gene. The CDR3 has 15 residues. It was by 5'RACE template switching with UMIs that TCR beta cDNA was made. TCRdb re-called the 5' RACE reads; one entry per CDR3 protein, DNA not given. The sample includes about 460,000 distinct CDR3 sequences. The chain recombines TRBV11-3 with TRBJ2-1; TCRdb lists TRBD2, though no DNA is available to test this call. Sequencing was carried out using blood T cells: a sorted CD56 or NKG2C T cell subset, CD4+ or CD8+ T cells, or bulk PBMC T cells (not recorded which). This clonotype originated in a woman aged 45-65 years in good health. The chain's CDR3 is CASSSLAGVANEQFF.